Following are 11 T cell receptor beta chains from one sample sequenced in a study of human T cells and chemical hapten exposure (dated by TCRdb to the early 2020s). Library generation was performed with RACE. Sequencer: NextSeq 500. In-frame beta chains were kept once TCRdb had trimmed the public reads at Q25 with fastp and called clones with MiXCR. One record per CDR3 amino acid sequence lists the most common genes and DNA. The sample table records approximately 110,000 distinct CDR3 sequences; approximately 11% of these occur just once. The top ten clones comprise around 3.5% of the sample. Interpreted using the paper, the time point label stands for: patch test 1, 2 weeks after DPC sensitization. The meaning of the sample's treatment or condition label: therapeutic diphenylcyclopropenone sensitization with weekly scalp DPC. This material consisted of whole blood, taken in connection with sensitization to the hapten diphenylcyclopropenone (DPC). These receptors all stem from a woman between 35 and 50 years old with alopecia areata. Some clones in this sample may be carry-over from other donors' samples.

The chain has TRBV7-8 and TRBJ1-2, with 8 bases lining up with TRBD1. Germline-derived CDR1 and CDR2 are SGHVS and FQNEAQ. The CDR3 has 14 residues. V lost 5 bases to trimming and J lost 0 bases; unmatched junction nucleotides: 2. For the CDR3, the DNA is TGTGCCAGCAGCCGGACAGGGTCTAACTATGGCTACACCTTC. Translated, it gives CASSRTGSNYGYTF.

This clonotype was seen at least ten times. The CDR3: CASSLGGGGRARNFGYEQYF. The CDR3 DNA reads as TGTGCCAGCAGCTTAGGAGGAGGCGGGAGGGCCAGGAATTTCGGGTACGAGCAGTACTTC. The chain employs TRBV11-2 and TRBJ2-7; 9 positions match TRBD2. Unmatched junction bases numbered 20, after V lost 1 base and J lost 4 bases. CDR3 length: 20 residues. Germline CDR1 is SGHAT and CDR2 is FQNNGV. The variable domain in full, with the rest retrieved from reference TRBV11-2 and TRBJ2-7, is EAGVAQSPRYKIIEKRQSVAFWCNPISGHATLYWYQQILGQGPKLLIQFQNNGVVDDSQLPKDRFSAERLKGVDSTLKIQPAKLEDSAVYLCASSLGGGGRARNFGYEQYFGPGTRLTVT.

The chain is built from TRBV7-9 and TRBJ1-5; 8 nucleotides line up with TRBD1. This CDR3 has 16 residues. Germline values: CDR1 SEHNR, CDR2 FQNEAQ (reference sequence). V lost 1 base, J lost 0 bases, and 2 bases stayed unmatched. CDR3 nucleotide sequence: TGTGCCAGCAGCTTAGGACAGGGGTATAGCAATCAGCCCCAGCATTTT. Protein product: CASSLGQGYSNQPQHF.

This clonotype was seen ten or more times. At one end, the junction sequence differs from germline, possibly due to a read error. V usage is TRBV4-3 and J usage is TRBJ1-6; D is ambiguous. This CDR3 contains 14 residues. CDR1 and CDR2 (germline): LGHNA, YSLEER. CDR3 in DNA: TGCGCCAGCACCCAAGTGCACGGAAATTCACCCCTCCACTTT. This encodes CASTQVHGNSPLHF.

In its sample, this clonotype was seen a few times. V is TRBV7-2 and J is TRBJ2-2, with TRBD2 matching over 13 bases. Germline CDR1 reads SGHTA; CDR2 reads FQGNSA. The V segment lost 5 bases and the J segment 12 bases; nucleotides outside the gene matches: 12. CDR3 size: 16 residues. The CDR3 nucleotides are TGTGCCAGCAGCCTGGGACTAGCGGGGAATGATGGAAAGCTGTTTTTT. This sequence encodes CASSLGLAGNDGKLFF.

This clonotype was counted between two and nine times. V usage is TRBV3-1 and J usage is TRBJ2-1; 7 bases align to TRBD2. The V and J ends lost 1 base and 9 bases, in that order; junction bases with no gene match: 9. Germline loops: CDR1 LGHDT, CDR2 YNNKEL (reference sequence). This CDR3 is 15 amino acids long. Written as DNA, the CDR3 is TGTGCCAGCAGCCAAGGTTCCGGGACTACCAGTGAGCAGTTCTTC. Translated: CASSQGSGTTSEQFF.

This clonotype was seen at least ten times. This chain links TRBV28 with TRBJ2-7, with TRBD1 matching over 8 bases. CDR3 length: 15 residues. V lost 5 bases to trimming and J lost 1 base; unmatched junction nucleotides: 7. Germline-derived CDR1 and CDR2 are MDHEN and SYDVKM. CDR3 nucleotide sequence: TGTGCCAGCAGTCCAGGGGGCGTTATGTCCTACGAGCAGTACTTC. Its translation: CASSPGGVMSYEQYF.

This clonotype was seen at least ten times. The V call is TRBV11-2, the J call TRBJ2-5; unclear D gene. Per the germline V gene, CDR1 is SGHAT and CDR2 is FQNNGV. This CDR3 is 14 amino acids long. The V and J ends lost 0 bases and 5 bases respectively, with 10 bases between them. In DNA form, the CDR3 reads TGTGCCAGCAGCTTAGACCGTAACGGGGAGACCCAGTACTTC. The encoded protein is CASSLDRNGETQYF.

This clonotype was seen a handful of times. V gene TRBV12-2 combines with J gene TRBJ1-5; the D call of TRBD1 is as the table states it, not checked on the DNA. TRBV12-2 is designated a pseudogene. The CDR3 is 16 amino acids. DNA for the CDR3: TGTGCAAGTCGCTTAGCTGTACAGCTCCCGGATCAGCCCCAGCATTTT. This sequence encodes CASRLAVQLPDQPQHF.

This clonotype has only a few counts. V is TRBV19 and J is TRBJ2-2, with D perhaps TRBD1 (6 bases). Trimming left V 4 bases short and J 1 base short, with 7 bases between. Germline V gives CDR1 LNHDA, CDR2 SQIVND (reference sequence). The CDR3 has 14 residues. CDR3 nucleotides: TGTGCCAGTAGTACGGACAGGAACACCGGGGAGCTGTTTTTT. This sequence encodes CASSTDRNTGELFF.

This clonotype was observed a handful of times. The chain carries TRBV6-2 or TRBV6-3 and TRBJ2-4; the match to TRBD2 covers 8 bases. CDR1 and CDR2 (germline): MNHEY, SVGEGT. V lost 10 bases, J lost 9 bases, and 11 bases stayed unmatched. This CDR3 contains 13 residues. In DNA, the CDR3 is TGTGCCACCGGAAGCGGGAGAGTCGGCATTCAGTACTTC. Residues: CATGSGRVGIQYF.